These 14 T cell receptor beta chains were sequenced from one sample in a study of OX40 agonist ivuxolimab in advanced cancers. Only in-frame clones appear in the TCRdb table, and some are missing; sequencing was by immunoSEQ multiplex PCR. The sample carries 60,000 to 100,000 clones, 70% to 85% recorded once. The specimen was CD4+ or CD8+ T cells sorted from blood, collected in a trial of the OX40 agonist ivuxolimab. Source of these receptors: an adult with an advanced solid tumor such as melanoma, head and neck, liver or kidney cancer.

This clone has a single count. J is TRBJ2-2 and V is TRBV10-2; 9 bases line up with TRBD1. Germline values: CDR1 WSHSY, CDR2 SAAADI. With V trimmed by 3 bases and J by 5 bases, 1 base remained unmatched. CDR3 length equals 14 residues. This CDR3 reads CASSEQGATGELFF. The CDR3 nucleotides are TGCGCCAGCAGTGAACAGGGGGCGACCGGGGAGCTGTTTTTT.

The chain carries TRBV4-3 and TRBJ2-7; maybe TRBD2 (6 bases). This CDR3 has 15 amino acids. V was shortened by 0 bases and J by 2 bases, with 11 bases between the two germline ends. Per germline, CDR1 LGHNA and CDR2 YSLEER. This CDR3 reads CASSQDWGVTYEQYF. The DNA for the CDR3 is TGCGCCAGCAGCCAAGATTGGGGGGTTACCTACGAGCAGTACTTC.

The rearrangement joins TRBV5-6 to TRBJ1-4; a possible D gene is TRBD1 (5 bases). Germline-derived CDR1 and CDR2 are SGHDT and YYEEEE. V lost 2 bases and J lost 1, with 9 bases in between. This CDR3 spans 15 amino acids. The CDR3 region is CASSLQDLTNEKLFF. The CDR3 region has the DNA TGTGCCAGCAGCTTACAGGATTTAACTAATGAAAAACTGTTTTTT.

The CDR3 protein is CASNDRGYQPQHF. DNA for the CDR3: TGTGCCAGTAACGACAGGGGCTATCAGCCCCAGCATTTT. The chain recombines TRBV19 with TRBJ1-5; 8 bases align to TRBD1. The CDR3 is 13 residues long. The germline V gene encodes CDR1 LNHDA and CDR2 SQIVND (reference sequence). J lost 5 bases, V lost 7 bases, and 4 bases had no gene match.

The chain employs TRBV19 and TRBJ2-7; 7 bases align to TRBD1. Germline lookup yields CDR1 LNHDA and CDR2 SQIVND (reference sequence). The ends lost 6 bases at V and 5 bases at J; junction bases unmatched: 13. The CDR3 covers 15 residues. CDR3 loop: CASSPGAGGSHEQYF. Here the CDR3 DNA reads TGTGCCAGTAGCCCCGGGGCAGGGGGTTCCCACGAGCAGTACTTC.

V usage is TRBV6-5 and J usage is TRBJ1-1, with D unclear. Trimming pared 6 bases from V and 7 bases from J, leaving 18 bases between. The CDR3 is 14 amino acids. Germline assignment: CDR1 MNHEY and CDR2 SVGAGI. The CDR3 loop is CASSPPFGAGEAFF. CDR3 nucleotide sequence: TGTGCCAGCAGCCCCCCGTTTGGAGCGGGTGAAGCTTTCTTT.

This clone appeared a single time. The chain joins TRBV28 to TRBJ1-2, with TRBD1 matching over 7 bases. The CDR3 is made up of 13 amino acids. V shed 7 bases and J 1 base; nucleotides not matched to a gene: 3. Germline CDR1 and CDR2: MDHEN and SYDVKM. The CDR3, as DNA: TGTGCCAGCACCCGGGACAGTAACTATGGCTACACCTTC. It is translated as CASTRDSNYGYTF.

The V and J genes are TRBV10-3 and TRBJ2-5, with TRBD1 matching over 9 bases. The J call may not be correct, given that the DNA end is closer to TRBJ2-7. This CDR3 spans 14 amino acids. CDR1 is ENHRY and CDR2 is SYGVKD in the germline V gene. This chain's CDR3 is CAISEWGQGYEQYF. The CDR3 nucleotides are TGTGCCATCAGTGAGTGGGGACAGGGCTACGAGCAGTACTTC.

The V and J genes are TRBV4-3 and TRBJ2-7, with D possibly TRBD1 on 7 matching bases. This CDR3 spans 16 amino acids. Trimming shortened V by 0 bases and J by 0 bases, and 12 bases separated the two germline ends. Germline V CDR1 and CDR2: LGHNA, YSLEER. CDR3 bases: TGCGCCAGCAGCCAAGAGTTGGAGGGGGCCTCCTACGAGCAGTACTTC. It translates to CASSQELEGASYEQYF.

The J gene is TRBJ1-2, the V gene TRBV7-8; no clear D. Trimming stripped 0 bases from V and 0 bases from J, with 5 bases between. The germline gives CDR1 SGHVS, CDR2 FQNEAQ. The CDR3 has 14 amino acids. CDR3 nucleotide sequence: TGTGCCAGCAGCTTAGCGGCGGCTAACTATGGCTACACCTTC. This encodes CASSLAAANYGYTF.

V gene TRBV6-5 combines with J gene TRBJ1-5; D is undetermined. Germline values: CDR1 MNHEY, CDR2 SVGAGI. Trimming pared 2 bases from V and 0 bases from J, leaving 2 bases between. The CDR3 consists of 13 residues. CDR3 loop: CASSYDSNQPQHF. DNA for the CDR3: TGTGCCAGCAGTTACGATAGCAATCAGCCCCAGCATTTT.

The chain recombines TRBV5-5 with TRBJ1-6; TRBD1 matches at 7 bases. Trimming took 0 bases from V and 6 from J; bases not matched to a gene: 3. CDR3 length: 15 amino acids. CDR1 is SGHKS and CDR2 is YYEKEE in the germline V gene (reference sequence). The CDR3, as DNA: TGTGCCAGCAGCTTGGGCGGGACAGCTAATTCACCCCTCCACTTT. Its translation: CASSLGGTANSPLHF.

The chain uses TRBV2 and TRBJ1-3; 9 bases fit TRBD1. This CDR3 spans 13 amino acids. Germline V CDR1 and CDR2: SNHLY, FYNNEI. With V trimmed by 10 bases and J by 3 bases, 4 bases remained unmatched. The CDR3 nucleotides are TGTGCCACGACAGGGGGGTTTGGAAACACCATATATTTT. Amino acid sequence: CATTGGFGNTIYF.

The chain couples TRBV7-4 to TRBJ2-3; unclear D gene. Germline-derived CDR1 and CDR2 are SGHVT and SQSDAQ. This CDR3 contains 13 residues. Trimming shortened V by 4 bases and J by 0 bases, and 5 bases separated the two germline ends. The CDR3 DNA reads as TGTGCCAGCAGCTCATCTAGCACAGATACGCAGTATTTT. Protein product: CASSSSSTDTQYF.